This is a list of T cell receptor beta chains from one sample in a study of response to subunit inactivated influenza vaccine. MiXCR was run by TCRdb on the RT-PCR reads, yielding one entry per CDR3 protein. The sample has 560,000 or so distinct CDR3 sequences; 7.6% are singletons. Sequenced here: PBMCs from blood, sampled around 25 months after vaccination. The receptors derive from a man between 50 and 69 years old who received an inactivated influenza vaccine. CDR3s include the opening cysteine and the closing phenylalanine or tryptophan. The D gene is left open where the match is weak. Not all rows give a size; the values are once, few, many and, for expanded clones, a class.

TRBD2,many,TRBJ2-7,TRBV27,CASSPLAGGRYEQYF,TGTGCCAGCAGTCCCCTGGCGGGAGGTCGGTACGAGCAGTACTTC
TRBD1,few,TRBJ1-2,TRBV10-3,CAISELTGGGYTF,TGTGCCATCAGTGAGTTGACAGGGGGCGGCTACACCTTC
NA,many,TRBJ1-2,TRBV27,CASSARGANYGYTF,TGTGCCAGCAGTGCCCGTGGGGCTAACTATGGCTACACCTTC
NA,many,TRBJ1-5,TRBV10-3,CAISGTADRPQHF,TGTGCCATCAGCGGGACGGCCGATCGGCCCCAGCATTTT
TRBD1,many,TRBJ2-5,TRBV24-1,CATSDATGDLTQYF,TGTGCCACCAGTGACGCTACAGGGGATCTGACCCAGTACTTC
NA,NA,TRBJ2-7,TRBV7-2,CASSLGSAEPTYEQYF,TGTGCCAGCAGCTTAGGATCGGCAGAACCGACATACGAGCAGTACTTC
TRBD1,many,TRBJ2-5,TRBV24-1,CATSDQGTGGRETQYF,TGTGCCACCAGTGATCAAGGGACAGGGGGCCGAGAGACCCAGTACTTC
TRBD1,NA,TRBJ2-7,TRBV27,CASSLFPGGKDEQYF,TGTGCCAGCAGTTTATTCCCAGGGGGCAAGGACGAGCAGTACTTC
NA,few,TRBJ1-2,TRBV9,CASSVSPTMPYGYTF,TGTGCCAGCAGCGTATCACCGACTATGCCCTATGGCTACACCTTC
NA,NA,TRBJ2-6,TRBV6-2/TRBV6-3,CASSYWGHGANVLTF,TGTGCCAGCAGTTACTGGGGTCACGGGGCCAACGTCCTGACTTTC
NA,few,TRBJ2-1,TRBV24-1,CATSDLSVPFTVGQFF,TGTGCCACCAGTGATCTCAGCGTACCTTTTACAGTTGGGCAGTTCTTC
TRBD1,few,TRBJ1-1,TRBV5-1,CASSPTPGGPEAFF,TGCGCCAGCAGCCCCACCCCAGGGGGCCCTGAAGCTTTCTTT
NA,few,TRBJ2-1,TRBV6-2/TRBV6-3,CASSTPKIDKNNEQFF,TGTGCCAGCAGTACCCCCAAAATTGACAAAAACAATGAGCAGTTCTTC
TRBD2,few,TRBJ2-1,TRBV24-1,CATSDSRTSGILNEQFF,TGTGCCACCAGTGATTCCCGGACTAGCGGAATACTCAATGAGCAGTTCTTC
TRBD1,NA,TRBJ2-5,TRBV19,CASSILRTGVIRETQYF,TGTGCCAGTAGTATACTGAGGACAGGGGTTATCCGAGAGACCCAGTACTTC
NA,many,TRBJ2-7,TRBV6-5,CASSYSMVGVTYEQYF,TGTGCCAGCAGTTACTCGATGGTCGGGGTCACCTACGAGCAGTACTTC
NA,many,TRBJ2-4,TRBV29-1,CSVEAPPGAKNIQYF,TGCAGCGTTGAAGCCCCTCCGGGGGCCAAAAACATTCAGTACTTC
NA,many,TRBJ2-1,TRBV6-5,CASSYSNGGYEQFF,TGTGCCAGCAGTTACTCGAATGGAGGGTATGAGCAGTTCTTC
NA,NA,TRBJ1-2,TRBV20-1,CSARDGRVSTAF,TGCAGTGCTAGAGATGGTAGAGTCTCCACCGCCTTC
NA,NA,TRBJ1-2,TRBV15,CATSRDQPNYGYTF,TGTGCCACCAGCAGAGATCAACCTAACTATGGCTACACCTTC
NA,NA,TRBJ1-2,TRBV6-1,CASSLGLRREVYGYTF,TGTGCCAGCAGCCTCGGACTCCGCAGAGAGGTATATGGCTACACCTTC
TRBD2,many,TRBJ2-1,TRBV27,CASSYGGLAGFLSYNEQFF,TGTGCCAGCTCCTACGGGGGACTAGCGGGTTTCCTCTCCTACAATGAGCAGTTCTTC
TRBD1,few,TRBJ1-4,TRBV4-1,CASSLPRDSPNEKLFF,TGCGCCAGCAGTCTCCCTCGGGACAGTCCTAATGAAAAACTGTTTTTT
NA,NA,TRBJ2-7,TRBV28,CASRGQGGGEQYF,TGTGCCAGCAGGGGGCAGGGGGGAGGCGAGCAGTACTTC
TRBD1,few,TRBJ1-5,TRBV19,CASSIRTGFDGNQPQHF,TGTGCCAGTAGTATCCGGACAGGGTTTGATGGCAATCAGCCCCAGCATTTT
NA,few,TRBJ1-4,TRBV7-9,CASSSPGQTNEKLFF,TGTGCCAGCAGCTCCCCGGGACAAACTAATGAAAAACTGTTTTTT
NA,many,TRBJ1-2,TRBV3-1,CASSHFSGGGYTF,TGTGCCAGCAGCCACTTTTCGGGCGGTGGCTACACCTTC
TRBD2,NA,TRBJ2-2,TRBV29-1,CSVALADTGELFF,TGCAGCGTCGCACTAGCGGACACCGGGGAGCTGTTTTTT
TRBD1,NA,TRBJ2-7,TRBV20-1,CSAPREQGAYEQYF,TGCAGTGCCCCGAGGGAGCAGGGGGCCTACGAGCAGTACTTC
NA,NA,TRBJ2-3,TRBV25-1,CASSEGARGTDTQYF,TGTGCCAGCAGTGAGGGGGCGCGGGGCACAGATACGCAGTATTTT
NA,few,TRBJ2-7,TRBV28,CASSVDLQEYEQYF,TGTGCCAGCAGTGTCGATCTCCAGGAATACGAGCAGTACTTC
NA,many,TRBJ2-4,TRBV2,CASSEMAKNIQYF,TGTGCCAGCAGTGAAATGGCCAAAAACATTCAGTACTTC
NA,many,TRBJ2-4,TRBV7-9,CASSLAGVLAKNIQYF,TGTGCCAGCAGCTTAGCGGGGGTTCTAGCCAAAAACATTCAGTACTTC
NA,NA,TRBJ2-2,TRBV4-2,CASSQDRDGELFF,TGTGCCAGCAGCCAAGACAGGGATGGGGAGCTGTTTTTT
NA,few,TRBJ2-3,TRBV19,CASSTQGATQYF,TGTGCCAGTAGTACTCAAGGGGCTACGCAGTATTTT
NA,few,TRBJ2-5,TRBV12-3/TRBV12-4,CASSLGLGTQYF,TGTGCCAGCAGTTTGGGGTTGGGGACCCAGTACTTC
TRBD2,NA,TRBJ2-7,TRBV9,CASSVGVLAEDEQYF,TGTGCCAGCAGCGTAGGGGTCCTAGCGGAAGACGAGCAGTACTTC
NA,many,TRBJ1-5,TRBV15,CATSRGIGGNQPQHF,TGTGCCACCAGCAGAGGGATCGGCGGCAATCAGCCCCAGCATTTT
TRBD2,few,TRBJ2-2,TRBV12-3/TRBV12-4,CASSLSSGGPNTGELFF,TGTGCCAGCAGTTTATCTAGCGGGGGTCCGAACACCGGGGAGCTGTTTTTT
TRBD1,few,TRBJ2-5,TRBV6-5,CASSYSHPGQEAPYF,TGTGCCAGCAGTTACTCACATCCGGGACAGGAGGCTCCGTACTTC
NA,few,TRBJ2-7,TRBV5-1,CASRAGTDEQYF,TGCGCCAGCAGGGCCGGGACCGACGAGCAGTACTTC
NA,few,TRBJ2-6,TRBV4-2,CASSPLSGESSGANVLTF,TGTGCCAGCAGCCCGCTCTCAGGGGAAAGCTCTGGGGCCAACGTCCTGACTTTC
NA,few,TRBJ1-6,TRBV4-2,CASSQGNRYNSPLHF,TGTGCCAGCAGCCAAGGAAACCGATATAATTCACCCCTCCACTTT
TRBD1,NA,TRBJ1-2,TRBV2,CASSADRGPYGYTF,TGTGCCAGCAGTGCGGACAGGGGGCCCTATGGCTACACCTTC
NA,NA,TRBJ2-3,TRBV27,CASSTLGTDTQYF,TGTGCCAGCAGTACCCTAGGGACAGATACGCAGTATTTT
TRBD1,NA,TRBJ2-7,TRBV5-1,CASSLATGGAYEQYF,TGCGCCAGCAGCTTGGCCACAGGGGGCGCGTACGAGCAGTACTTC
NA,few,TRBJ2-7,TRBV4-2,CASSQDGGQIFEQYF,TGTGCCAGCAGCCAAGATGGAGGACAGATCTTCGAGCAGTACTTC
TRBD2,NA,TRBJ2-1,TRBV4-3,CASSQLWTSGTYNEQFF,TGCGCCAGCAGCCAACTATGGACTAGCGGGACCTACAATGAGCAGTTCTTC
NA,NA,TRBJ2-3,TRBV15,CATSREIQVRFSADTQYF,TGTGCCACCAGCAGAGAAATACAGGTTAGGTTCAGTGCAGATACGCAGTATTTT